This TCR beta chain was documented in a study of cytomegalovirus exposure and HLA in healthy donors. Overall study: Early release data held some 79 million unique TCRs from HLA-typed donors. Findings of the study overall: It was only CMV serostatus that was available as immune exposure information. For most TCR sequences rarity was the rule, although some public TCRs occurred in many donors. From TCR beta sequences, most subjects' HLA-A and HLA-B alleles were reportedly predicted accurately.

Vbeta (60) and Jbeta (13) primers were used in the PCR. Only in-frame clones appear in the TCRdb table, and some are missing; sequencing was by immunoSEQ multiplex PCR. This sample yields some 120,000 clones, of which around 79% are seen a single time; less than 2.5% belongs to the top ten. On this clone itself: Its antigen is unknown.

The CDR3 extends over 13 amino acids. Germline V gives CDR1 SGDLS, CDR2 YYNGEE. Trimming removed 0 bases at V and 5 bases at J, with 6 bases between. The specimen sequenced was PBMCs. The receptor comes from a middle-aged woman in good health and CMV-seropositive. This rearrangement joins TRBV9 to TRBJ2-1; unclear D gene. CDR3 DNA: TGTGCCAGCAGCGTAGAACACCACAATGAGCAGTTCTTC. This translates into CASSVEHHNEQFF.